These 29 T cell receptor beta chains came from one sample sequenced in a study of CD4+ T cells in melanoma. TCRdb's table, derived via immunoSEQ multiplex PCR, lists solely in-frame clones and lacks some. The sample lists about 22,000 clones; almost 85% were seen once. Sequences were obtained from cells from a culture (not recorded whether cultured in vitro). Source of these receptors: a human donor with melanoma.

This sequence joins TRBV5-8 and TRBJ2-3; D remains ambiguous. V gave up 2 bases and J gave up 6 bases, with 16 bases separating them. In germline, CDR1 is SGHTS, CDR2 YDEGEE. The CDR3 is 15 amino acids. CDR3 in amino acids: CASSLRPSQQDTQYF. The CDR3 DNA reads as TGTGCCAGCAGCTTAAGACCGTCGCAACAGGATACGCAGTATTTT.

This sequence joins TRBV19 and TRBJ2-5, with TRBD1 matching 9 bases. Looked up from germline, CDR1 is LNHDA and CDR2 is SQIVND (reference sequence). The CDR3 length is 16 residues. The V segment lost 1 base and the J segment 5 bases; nucleotides outside the gene matches: 8. The CDR3: CASSIVTGGGLETQYF. The DNA of the CDR3 is TGTGCCAGTAGTATAGTAACAGGGGGCGGGTTGGAGACCCAGTACTTC.

V usage is TRBV5-1 and J usage is TRBJ1-2; 7 bases are a match to TRBD1. Trimming removed 6 bases from V and 2 bases from J; junction bases left unmatched: 13. Germline CDR1 and CDR2: SGHRS and YFSETQ. This CDR3 has 16 amino acids. In DNA, the CDR3 is TGCGCCAGCAACCCTTCAGGGGGTCACGGCAACTATGGCTACACCTTC. It codes for CASNPSGGHGNYGYTF.

This chain links TRBV5-1 with TRBJ2-5; 8 positions match TRBD2. The CDR3 loop spans 15 amino acids. Germline V gives CDR1 SGHRS, CDR2 YFSETQ. J lost 1 base, V lost 4 bases, and 6 bases had no gene match. The CDR3 sequence is CASSKRGTGQETQYF. The DNA for the CDR3 is TGCGCCAGCAGCAAGCGGGGGACCGGCCAAGAGACCCAGTACTTC.

This clone was observed once. Since no conserved phenylalanine or tryptophan closes the CDR3, a read error is the likely cause. The chain couples TRBV11-2 to TRBJ1-2, with TRBD1 matching 12 bases. V lost 4 bases to trimming and J lost 7 bases; unmatched junction nucleotides: 13. CDR3 size: 17 residues. Looked up from germline, CDR1 is SGHAT and CDR2 is FQNNGV. CDR3 sequence (DNA): TGTGCCAGCAGCTATACGGGGACAGGGGGCGTTAGGGGTGGCTACACCCTC. Amino acids: CASSYTGTGGVRGGYTL.

The chain is built from TRBV19 and TRBJ2-1; tentative D call: TRBD2 (6 bases). Germline CDR1 and CDR2: LNHDA and SQIVND (reference sequence). This CDR3 comprises 13 residues. V was pared by 8 bases and J by 15 bases, with 23 bases between. The CDR3 DNA follows: TGTGCCAGTTCCGTAAACTCGGGACTTAGGCGGTTCTTC. It encodes CASSVNSGLRRFF.

This clone showed up just a few times. This chain uses TRBV10-2 with TRBJ1-6, with D uncertain. Trimming pared 8 bases from V and 11 bases from J, leaving 16 bases between. The CDR3 is 13 amino acids. Germline V CDR1 and CDR2: WSHSY, SAAADI. The CDR3 reads CASVAFRMAPLHF. The DNA of the CDR3 is TGCGCCAGCGTCGCCTTTCGCATGGCACCCCTCCACTTT.

The chain is built from TRBV6-6 and TRBJ1-5; D possibly corresponds to TRBD1 (6 bases). This CDR3 contains 15 residues. Germline lookup yields CDR1 MNHNY and CDR2 SVGAGI (reference sequence). V dropped 0 bases and J dropped 7 bases, with 13 bases sitting between them. This CDR3 reads CASSYSTGGGQPQHF. The CDR3 region has the DNA TGTGCCAGCAGTTACTCGACGGGGGGCGGCCAGCCCCAGCATTTT.

This clone occurred once. The genes are TRBV4-2 and TRBJ2-1, with TRBD2 as a possible D gene (7 bases). Per germline, CDR1 LGHNA and CDR2 YNFKEQ. The CDR3 sequence is 14 residues long. The germline V and J ends were trimmed by 1 base and 6 bases, with 10 bases remaining between them. The CDR3 region is CASSQGGGGNEQFF. The CDR3 DNA reads as TGTGCCAGCAGCCAAGGGGGAGGGGGCAATGAGCAGTTCTTC.

The CDR3: CASSDPRPFNEKLFF. CDR3 coding DNA: TGTGCCAGCAGTGATCCTCGACCGTTTAATGAAAAACTGTTTTTT. This chain connects TRBV25-1 to TRBJ1-4; D call uncertain. The CDR3 covers 15 residues. Trimming shortened V by 3 bases and J by 4 bases, and 12 bases separated the two germline ends. Per germline, CDR1 MGHDK and CDR2 SYGVNS.

The sample holds a few counts of this clone. The chain uses TRBV7-2 and TRBJ2-3; a weak D match, TRBD2 (7 bases). The V end lost 6 bases, the J end lost 5 bases, and 21 bases lay between the germline ends. Germline CDR1 SGHTA, CDR2 FQGNSA. The CDR3 runs 16 residues. The CDR3 DNA follows: TGTGCCAGCAGTTTGGGGCCCGGGGGGCCGGGAGATACGCAGTATTTT. Protein: CASSLGPGGPGDTQYF.

In its sample, this clone was seen a few times. V gene TRBV18 combines with J gene TRBJ2-5; either TRBD1 or TRBD2 may fit D (5 bases each). Trimming cost V 3 bases and J 5 bases, with 10 bases left between them. This CDR3 is built from 13 residues. Per the germline V gene, CDR1 is KGHSH and CDR2 is LQKENI. This CDR3 reads CASSPTGPETQYF. The CDR3 bases are TGTGCCAGCTCACCGACGGGACCTGAGACCCAGTACTTC.

This chain connects TRBV10-3 to TRBJ2-7; possibly TRBD2 for D (5 bases). The CDR3 is 12 residues long. Between the trimmed V and J ends, which lost 11 bases and 0 bases, there was a span of 11 bases. Germline V CDR1 and CDR2: ENHRY, SYGVKD. CDR3 DNA: TGTGCCGCAGGCCGGGACTCCTACGAGCAGTACTTC. Translation: CAAGRDSYEQYF.

The chain couples TRBV5-8 to TRBJ2-7; tentatively, D is TRBD2 (5 bases). V was shortened by 0 bases and J by 5 bases, with 15 bases between the two germline ends. The germline V gene encodes CDR1 SGHTS and CDR2 YDEGEE. The CDR3 is 15 residues long. Here the CDR3 DNA reads TGTGCCAGCAGCTTGGGGCAGAGATTCGGGGACGAGCAGTACTTC. This encodes CASSLGQRFGDEQYF.

V and J are TRBV7-9 and TRBJ2-5; 7 bases agree with TRBD1. Germline CDR1 is SEHNR and CDR2 is FQNEAQ (reference sequence). V shed 1 base, J shed 5 bases, and the junction held 7 bases outside the gene matches. This CDR3 contains 15 residues. The CDR3 nucleotides read TGTGCCAGCAGCTTAGGAGACAGGGACGGGGAGACCCAGTACTTC. It specifies CASSLGDRDGETQYF.

The chain recombines TRBV7-2 with TRBJ2-6; D not resolved. V lost 3 bases, J lost 4 bases, and 7 bases lay in between. This CDR3 has 14 amino acids. CDR1 SGHTA and CDR2 FQGNSA come from the germline V gene. CDR3 nucleotide sequence: TGTGCCAGCAGCTTTAGGAGAGGGGCCAACGTCCTGACTTTC. Protein product: CASSFRRGANVLTF.

This clone was seen a single time. This rearrangement joins TRBV30 to TRBJ2-5, with unresolved D. Per the germline V gene, CDR1 is GTSNPN and CDR2 is SVGIG (reference sequence). CDR3 length equals 13 residues. With 2 bases removed from V and 4 bases from J, the gap between germline ends came to 11 bases. The CDR3 loop is CAWSLGRRETQYF. In DNA, the CDR3 is TGTGCCTGGAGTCTGGGCCGACGAGAGACCCAGTACTTC.

The gene calls are TRBV7-2 and TRBJ2-1; unclear D gene. The length of the CDR3 is 12 residues. The germline gives CDR1 SGHTA, CDR2 FQGNSA. Deletions cut 3 bases from V and 7 bases from J, with 7 bases between. CDR3 amino acids: CASSLFGNEQFF. The CDR3 nucleotides read TGTGCCAGCAGCTTGTTTGGGAATGAGCAGTTCTTC.

CDR3 protein: CASSGQGSSHNNEKLFF. The CDR3 nucleotides are TGTGCCAGCAGTGGACAGGGTAGCTCACATAATAATGAAAAACTGTTTTTT. This sequence joins TRBV6-1 and TRBJ1-4; 7 nucleotides match TRBD1. The CDR3 extends over 17 amino acids. CDR1 MNHNS and CDR2 SASEGT come from the germline V gene. Trimming cost V 4 bases and J 4 bases; bases outside gene matches: 12.

V and J are TRBV6-5 and TRBJ2-1; 11 nucleotides match TRBD1. The CDR3 is 15 amino acids. The germline CDR1 and CDR2 sequences are MNHEY and SVGAGI. The V segment lost 5 bases and the J segment 8 bases; nucleotides outside the gene matches: 8. CDR3 loop: CASSPFWTGGYEQFF. The CDR3 DNA is TGTGCCAGCAGTCCATTTTGGACAGGGGGCTATGAGCAGTTCTTC.

The chain employs TRBV4-1 and TRBJ1-2, with 7 bases matching TRBD1. With V trimmed by 4 bases and J by 7 bases, 3 bases remained unmatched. There are 12 residues in the CDR3. Per germline, CDR1 MGHRA and CDR2 YSYEKL. CDR3 sequence reads: CASSLGGGGYTF. In DNA, the CDR3 is TGCGCCAGCAGCCTAGGGGGCGGTGGCTACACCTTC.

V is TRBV5-4 and J is TRBJ2-3; 8 bases line up with TRBD1. The V gene's germline CDR1 is SGHNT and CDR2 YYREEE (reference sequence). With 2 bases clipped from V and 2 bases from J, the junction kept 4 bases outside the gene matches. The CDR3 is 15 amino acids. The CDR3 here is CASSLDRGITDTQYF. The DNA of the CDR3 is TGTGCCAGCAGCTTAGACAGGGGTATCACAGATACGCAGTATTTT.

The J gene is TRBJ1-4, the V gene TRBV15, with TRBD1 as a possible D gene (6 bases). Germline-derived CDR1 and CDR2 are LNHNV and YYDKDF (reference sequence). CDR3 length: 15 amino acids. The V end was cut by 0 bases, the J end by 8 bases, with 13 bases between. CDR3 DNA sequence: TGTGCCACCAGCAGAGATCCACAGGGAGGGGAAAAACTGTTTTTT. Amino acid sequence: CATSRDPQGGEKLFF.

This clone was counted once. The rearrangement joins TRBV2 to TRBJ2-5; D possibly matches TRBD1 or TRBD2 (6 bases each). Trimming took 1 base from V and 5 from J, leaving 14 bases between them. Per the germline V gene, CDR1 is SNHLY and CDR2 is FYNNEI. This CDR3 region has 15 residues. The CDR3 DNA is TGTGCCAGCAGTGAAGAATGGGGGGCCGGCGAGACCCAGTACTTC. Translated, it gives CASSEEWGAGETQYF.

The chain uses TRBV2 and TRBJ2-3; D is perhaps TRBD1 (5 bases). In germline, CDR1 is SNHLY, CDR2 FYNNEI. The CDR3 extends over 15 amino acids. V lost 4 bases and J 4 bases, leaving 15 bases between the germline ends. The CDR3 DNA reads as TGTGCCAGCAGTGGGGGCACCCGAGTGGCAGATACGCAGTATTTT. This translates into CASSGGTRVADTQYF.

The rearrangement joins TRBV18 to TRBJ1-2, with 9 nucleotides matching TRBD1. V shed 2 bases and J 6 bases; nucleotides not matched to a gene: 4. CDR1 is KGHSH and CDR2 is LQKENI in the germline V gene. The CDR3 spans 14 residues. Here the CDR3 DNA reads TGTGCCAGCTCACCAACAGGGGGCGCCGATGGCTACACCTTC. This gives the protein CASSPTGGADGYTF.

J is TRBJ2-3 and V is TRBV29-1; the match to TRBD1 covers 9 bases. The CDR3 is made up of 15 amino acids. Germline assignment: CDR1 SQVTM and CDR2 ANQGSEA. V was clipped by 5 bases and J by 6 bases; unmatched bases: 12. The CDR3 DNA sequence: TGCAGCGTTCGCGGCCTAGAGGGGACAGGGGATACGCAGTATTTT. It is translated as CSVRGLEGTGDTQYF.

This clone was picked up one time. The chain employs TRBV6-6 and TRBJ1-1; no firm D call. Per germline, CDR1 MNHNY and CDR2 SVGAGI (reference sequence). This CDR3 is built from 13 residues. CDR3: CVVQAGLNTEAFF. The CDR3 DNA reads TGTGTGGTCCAAGCGGGCCTGAACACTGAAGCTTTCTTT.

V is TRBV5-1 and J is TRBJ2-1; 7 bases map to TRBD1. V gave up 1 base and J gave up 5 bases; unmatched junction bases: 6. CDR3 length equals 15 residues. Germline V gives CDR1 SGHRS, CDR2 YFSETQ. This CDR3 is CASSLRGTADNEQFF. In DNA form, the CDR3 reads TGCGCCAGCAGCTTGAGAGGGACAGCAGACAATGAGCAGTTCTTC.